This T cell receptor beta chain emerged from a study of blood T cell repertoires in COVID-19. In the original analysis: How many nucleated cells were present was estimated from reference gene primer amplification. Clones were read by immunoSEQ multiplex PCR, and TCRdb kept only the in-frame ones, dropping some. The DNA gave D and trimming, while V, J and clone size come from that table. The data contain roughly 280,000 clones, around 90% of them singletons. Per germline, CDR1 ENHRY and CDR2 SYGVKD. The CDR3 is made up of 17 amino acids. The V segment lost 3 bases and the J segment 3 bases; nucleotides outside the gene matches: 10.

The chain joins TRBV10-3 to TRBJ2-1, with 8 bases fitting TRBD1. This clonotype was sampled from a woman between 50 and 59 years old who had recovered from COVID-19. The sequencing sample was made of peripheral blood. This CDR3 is CAISDLGQGRNYNEQFF. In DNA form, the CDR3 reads TGTGCCATCAGTGATCTAGGACAGGGTCGTAACTACAATGAGCAGTTCTTC.